This T cell receptor beta chain was identified during a study of cytomegalovirus exposure and HLA in healthy donors. Overall study context: Under 85% of around 400 genotyped donors fell in the Caucasian-associated ancestry cluster.

Between the trimmed V and J ends, which lost 6 bases and 9 bases, there was a span of 9 bases. Germline loops: CDR1 MNHEY, CDR2 SVGAGI. The CDR3 covers 11 residues. Use of 60 Vbeta and 13 Jbeta primers characterized the PCR. Produced via immunoSEQ multiplex PCR; TCRdb's table is partial and in-frame only. This repertoire shows about 150,000 clones, 80% to 90% found once; its top ten account for under 7.5%. Each of the donors was a healthy bone marrow donor. Study-wide results and limits: Associated with cytomegalovirus, according to the listing, were 164 TCR beta chains. Prediction of most subjects' HLA-A and HLA-B alleles by TCR beta sequences was reportedly accurate.

As to this clone: Its antigen is unidentified.

Material for sequencing was PBMCs. The receptor's source is a man aged 50-59 years in good health and CMV-seropositive. This chain uses TRBV6-5 with TRBJ2-1; unclear D gene. The CDR3 DNA reads TGTGCCAGCAGGTCCTGGGCTGAGCAGTTCTTC. It specifies CASRSWAEQFF.